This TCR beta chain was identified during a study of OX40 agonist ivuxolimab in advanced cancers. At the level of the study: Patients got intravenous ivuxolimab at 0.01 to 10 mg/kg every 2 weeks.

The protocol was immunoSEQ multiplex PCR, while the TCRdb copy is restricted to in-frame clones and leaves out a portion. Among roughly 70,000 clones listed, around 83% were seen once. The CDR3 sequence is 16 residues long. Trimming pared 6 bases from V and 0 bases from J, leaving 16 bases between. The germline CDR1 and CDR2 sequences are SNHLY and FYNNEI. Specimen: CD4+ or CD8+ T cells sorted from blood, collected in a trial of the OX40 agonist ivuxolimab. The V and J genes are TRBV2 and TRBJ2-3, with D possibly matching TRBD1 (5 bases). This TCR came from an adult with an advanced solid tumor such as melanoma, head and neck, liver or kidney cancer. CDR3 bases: TGTGCCAGCAGAAGGACCCTACAGGAAAGCACAGATACGCAGTATTTT. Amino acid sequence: CASRRTLQESTDTQYF.